This TCR beta chain was obtained from a study of T cell responses to AZD1222 COVID-19 vaccine. This table comes from immunoSEQ multiplex PCR, and its TCRdb copy is limited to in-frame clones, with some not included. The sample holds under 140,000 clones; around 85% are singletons and the top ten take approximately 5%. CDR3 length equals 15 residues. CDR1 and CDR2 from the germline V gene are SGHVS and FNYEAQ. The V gene end was trimmed by 3 bases and the J gene end by 8 bases; junction bases not matched to a gene: 6. This clone has just a few counts. Antigen unknown. General observations from the study: It was only 6 or 7 AZD1222 recipients who were seropositive at baseline.

The receptor was isolated from an adult in good health. This chain links TRBV7-6 with TRBJ1-4; 10 bases map to TRBD1. Sequenced here: peripheral blood, sampled on day 0 of AZD1222 vaccination. CDR3 amino acids: CASSLGQGIAEKLFF. DNA for the CDR3: TGTGCCAGCAGCTTGGGACAGGGGATCGCCGAAAAACTGTTTTTT.